A selection of T cell receptor beta chains follows, all from one sample in a study of T cell responses to AZD1222 COVID-19 vaccine. This table comes from immunoSEQ multiplex PCR, and its TCRdb copy is limited to in-frame clones, with some not included. Of around 100,000 clones listed, approximately 90% are singletons. The sample here was peripheral blood, taken on day 0 of AZD1222 vaccination. All receptors come from an adult in good health. CDR3s include the opening cysteine and the closing phenylalanine or tryptophan. D genes are given only for firm matches. Not all rows give a size; the values are once, few, many and, for expanded clones, a class.

j_gene | v_gene | len | d_gene | abundance | CDR3aa | CDR3nt
TRBJ1-6 | TRBV5-1 | 14 | - | - | CASSLSQGNSPLHF | TGCGCCAGCAGCTTGTCCCAGGGCAATTCACCCCTCCACTTT
TRBJ2-3 | TRBV5-4 | 16 | - | - | CASSLPGEASTDTQYF | TGTGCCAGCAGCTTGCCCGGGGAGGCTAGCACAGATACGCAGTATTTT
TRBJ2-1 | TRBV29-1 | 14 | - | - | CSSGLLPLYNEQFF | TGCAGCTCCGGTCTCCTTCCCCTCTACAATGAGCAGTTCTTC
TRBJ1-5 | TRBV2 | 16 | TRBD1 | few | CASSPLTGEGNQPQHF | TGTGCCAGCAGTCCCCTGACAGGGGAGGGCAATCAGCCCCAGCATTTT
TRBJ2-7 | TRBV18 | 14 | TRBD1 | - | CASSPSGQGAVQYF | TGTGCCAGCTCACCCTCGGGACAGGGGGCAGTGCAGTACTTC
TRBJ1-5 | TRBV7-8 | 14 | - | - | CASSPAGRNQPQHF | TGTGCCAGCAGCCCAGCGGGGCGAAATCAGCCCCAGCATTTT
TRBJ2-3 | TRBV11-3 | 21 | - | - | CASSLEGGSIVRAPFTDTQYF | TGTGCCAGCAGCTTAGAAGGGGGGAGTATAGTCCGAGCTCCATTCACAGATACGCAGTATTTT
TRBJ2-6 | TRBV27 | 15 | - | - | CASSLEGSGANVLTF | TGTGCCAGCTCGCTAGAGGGCTCTGGGGCCAACGTCCTGACTTTC
TRBJ2-1 | TRBV5-1 | 15 | - | - | CASSPPGRNYNEQFF | TGCGCCAGCAGCCCCCCGGGACGTAACTACAATGAGCAGTTCTTC
TRBJ2-7 | TRBV28 | 12 | - | - | CASTERAYEQYF | TGTGCCAGCACAGAGCGCGCGTACGAGCAGTACTTC
TRBJ1-4 | TRBV4-1 | 14 | TRBD1 | once | CASSQGTANEKLFF | TGCGCCAGCAGCCAGGGGACAGCTAATGAAAAACTGTTTTTT